Presented here are 12 T cell receptor beta chains from one specimen sequenced in a study of T cells in localized non-small cell lung cancer. TCRdb keeps only in-frame clones here, not all; method: immunoSEQ multiplex PCR. In the table there are tens of thousands of clones, roughly nine tenths of which are singletons. Sequenced here: peripheral blood, sampled before any cancer treatment. These receptors were obtained from a male donor at least 60 years old with stage I squamous cell lung carcinoma.

This clone was detected only once. The rearrangement links TRBV6-5 to TRBJ1-2; D gene unclear. The CDR3 is made up of 16 amino acids. CDR1 is MNHEY, CDR2 SVGAGI, per germline. Trimming pared 0 bases from V and 4 bases from J, leaving 15 bases between. CDR3 region: CASSYSTQTLGYGYTF. The DNA for the CDR3 is TGTGCCAGCAGTTACTCGACACAGACCCTTGGCTATGGCTACACCTTC.

The chain joins TRBV10-2 to TRBJ2-7; 8 nucleotides match TRBD2. The CDR3 is 13 residues long. Trimming at V came to 6 bases and at J to 6 bases, leaving 7 bases not matched to a gene. The V gene's germline CDR1 is WSHSY and CDR2 SAAADI. CDR3 sequence (DNA): TGCGCCAGCAGGATTAGCGGGATTTCCGAGCAGTACTTC. Amino acids: CASRISGISEQYF.

The chain uses TRBV7-2 and TRBJ1-2; 7 positions agree with TRBD1. CDR1 and CDR2 from the germline V gene are SGHTA and FQGNSA. There are 16 residues in the CDR3. V shed 1 base, J shed 4 bases, and the junction held 9 bases outside the gene matches. The CDR3 bases are TGTGCCAGCAGCTTAGGGGGACAGCTTCTCCTCTATGGCTACACCTTC. Residues: CASSLGGQLLLYGYTF.

In nucleotides, the CDR3 is TGTGCCAGTGGGATTAGGGGAAACTATGGCTACACCTTC. Translated, it gives CASGIRGNYGYTF. The rearrangement uses TRBV19 and TRBJ1-2; TRBD1 might be the D (5 bases). This CDR3 is 13 amino acids long. Germline V lookup: CDR1 LNHDA, CDR2 SQIVND (reference sequence). V dropped 8 bases and J dropped 2 bases, with 12 bases sitting between them.

This chain joins TRBV7-2 and TRBJ2-7; 8 bases match TRBD2. The CDR3 totals 15 residues. The germline V gene has CDR1 SGHTA and CDR2 FQGNSA. Trimming cost V 1 base and J 2 bases; bases outside gene matches: 4. Written as DNA, the CDR3 is TGTGCCAGCAGCTTAGGATTAGCGGGGACCTACGAGCAGTACTTC. This translates into CASSLGLAGTYEQYF.

The J gene is TRBJ2-7, the V gene TRBV7-3, with D unresolved. V lost 5 bases and J lost 0, with 11 bases in between. This CDR3 is 14 amino acids long. Per germline, CDR1 SGHTA and CDR2 FQGTGA. The CDR3 sequence is CASSPTASSYEQYF. For the CDR3, the DNA is TGTGCCAGCAGCCCAACGGCGAGCTCCTACGAGCAGTACTTC.

CDR3: CASSRDSGGLDEQFF. The CDR3 DNA is TGTGCCAGTTCCCGGGATAGCGGGGGGCTCGATGAGCAGTTCTTC. This sequence joins TRBV19 and TRBJ2-1; 10 bases are shared with TRBD2. With 8 bases clipped from V and 8 bases from J, the junction kept 12 bases outside the gene matches. CDR1 and CDR2 (germline): LNHDA, SQIVND (reference sequence). CDR3 length: 15 amino acids.

J is TRBJ1-4 and V is TRBV11-3, with a tentative D call TRBD1 (5 bases). Germline CDR1 reads SGHNT; CDR2 reads YENEEA. The CDR3 is 17 residues long. The V end lost 7 bases, the J end lost 4 bases, and 22 bases lay between the germline ends. CDR3 region: CASISIRDRAGNEKLFF. Here the CDR3 DNA reads TGTGCCAGCATATCCATCCGGGACCGAGCGGGTAATGAAAAACTGTTTTTT.

This clone was recorded only once. This chain joins TRBV27 and TRBJ2-7, with a weak D call TRBD1 (5 bases). V dropped 4 bases and J dropped 6 bases, with 13 bases sitting between them. Germline CDR1 is MNHEY and CDR2 is SMNVEV (reference sequence). CDR3 length: 13 residues. The CDR3 DNA sequence: TGTGCCAGCAGTTGGGGCAGTTGGGGCGAGCAGTACTTC. This codes for CASSWGSWGEQYF.

This sequence joins TRBV13 and TRBJ2-5; 7 bases match TRBD2. Germline V lookup: CDR1 PRHDT, CDR2 FYEKMQ (reference sequence). The CDR3 contains 17 residues. Losses at the gene ends were 5 bases for V and 1 base for J; bases not matched to a gene: 13. This CDR3 reads CASSLAGSRGVQETQYF. In nucleotides, the CDR3 is TGTGCCAGCAGCCTAGCCGGTAGTCGGGGGGTCCAAGAGACCCAGTACTTC. Looking up the rest from reference TRBV13 and TRBJ2-5 gives the full variable domain: AAGVIQSPRHLIKEKRETATLKCYPIPRHDTVYWYQQGPGQDPQFLISFYEKMQSDKGSIPDRFSAQQFSDYHSELNMSSLELGDSALYFCASSLAGSRGVQETQYFGPGTRLLVL.

The rearrangement uses TRBV2 and TRBJ2-5; the D is unclear. This CDR3 spans 11 amino acids. From germline, CDR1 is SNHLY and CDR2 FYNNEI. Trimming stripped 7 bases from V and 7 bases from J, with 10 bases between. The CDR3 protein is CASTLVRTQYF. CDR3 coding DNA: TGTGCCAGCACCCTAGTGCGGACCCAGTACTTC.

Details on this clone: Lacking the conserved final phenylalanine or tryptophan, this CDR3 likely reflects a read error. Because the CDR3's place on the DNA is in doubt, the DNA is left out and the CDR3 is given as listed by TCRdb. This chain uses TRBV6-4 with TRBJ2-7; the table's TRBD2 call for D was not verified on the DNA. Per the germline V gene, CDR1 is MRHNA and CDR2 is SNTAGT. Counting both end residues, the CDR3 totals 10 amino acids. The chain's CDR3 is CASSDVTKFL.